The clone carrying this T cell receptor (beta chain) was seen ten or more times. What it binds is not known. The sample comes from a study of Graves' ophthalmopathy and Graves' hyperthyroidism. The V end lost 3 bases, the J end lost 8 bases, and 11 bases lay between the germline ends. Per the germline V gene, CDR1 is LGHDT and CDR2 is YNNKEL (reference sequence). The CDR3 has 14 amino acids. Overall study findings and caveats: Blood also held most thyroid clonotypes expanded above 0.001 frequency.

Ophthalmopathy in the donors was of moderate-to-severe activity, with CAS ≥3, NOSPECS ≥4 and duration under 3 months. Exclusion covered patients with other autoimmune diseases or uncontrolled infections (as well as pregnancy or lactation). What supplied the PBMCs was about 10 ml of fresh peripheral blood. The authors amplified TCR beta CDR3 regions from RNA transcripts. Second-round multiplex PCR followed a first-round RT-PCR using HTBI primers. Using its own MiXCR run on the multiplex PCR reads, TCRdb lists one record per CDR3 protein. The data hold about 340,000 distinct CDR3 sequences, with roughly 16% observed a single time.

The sample was peripheral blood. The chain links TRBV3-1 to TRBJ1-6; maybe TRBD1 (5 bases). The clonotype was recovered from an adult man with Graves' ophthalmopathy. This chain's CDR3 is CASSHRDRDSPLHF. The CDR3 nucleotides are TGTGCCAGCAGCCACCGGGACCGAGATTCACCCCTCCACTTT.